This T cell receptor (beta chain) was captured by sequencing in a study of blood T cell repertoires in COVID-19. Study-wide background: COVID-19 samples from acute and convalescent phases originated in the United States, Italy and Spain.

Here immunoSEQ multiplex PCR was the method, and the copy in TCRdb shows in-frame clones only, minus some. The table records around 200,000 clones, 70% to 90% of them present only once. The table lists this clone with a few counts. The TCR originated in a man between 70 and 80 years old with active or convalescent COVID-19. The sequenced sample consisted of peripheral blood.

CDR3 sequence reads: CASSPGHHYEQYF. CDR3 in DNA: TGTGCCAGCAGTCCGGGACATCATTACGAGCAGTACTTC. The chain recombines TRBV28 with TRBJ2-7; maybe TRBD1 (6 bases). This CDR3 spans 13 amino acids. The ends were cut back, 5 bases at V and 4 bases at J, with 12 bases in the middle. Germline V gene data show CDR1 as MDHEN and CDR2 as SYDVKM.